These 26 T cell receptor beta chains were sequenced from one sample in a study of blood T cell repertoires in COVID-19. The assay was immunoSEQ multiplex PCR, and TCRdb's table has in-frame clones only and misses some. The sample holds approximately 230,000 clones, approximately 83% seen once. Sequences were obtained from peripheral blood. These TCRs come from a man older than 75 with acute or convalescent COVID-19.

V usage is TRBV5-1 and J usage is TRBJ2-1; D perhaps matches TRBD1 (5 bases). The germline V gene encodes CDR1 SGHRS and CDR2 YFSETQ. There are 13 residues in the CDR3. The V gene lost 4 bases and the J gene lost 4 bases, with 9 bases spanning the gap. CDR3 sequence (DNA): TGCGCCAGCAGCGTAGGGGATTACAATGAGCAGTTCTTC. Translated: CASSVGDYNEQFF.

J is TRBJ1-4 and V is TRBV5-6, with D tentatively TRBD1 (6 bases). CDR1 is SGHDT and CDR2 is YYEEEE in the germline V gene. The CDR3 is 14 amino acids. The ends were cut back, 4 bases at V and 0 bases at J, with 7 bases in the middle. The CDR3 DNA follows: TGTGCCAGCAGCCAGGGGCCAACTAATGAAAAACTGTTTTTT. Amino acids: CASSQGPTNEKLFF.

CDR3 DNA sequence: TGCGCCAGCAGCCGAACAGGGGGACGCTGGGTAGCTTTCTTT. Its translation: CASSRTGGRWVAFF. The chain recombines TRBV5-1 with TRBJ1-1; 8 bases line up with TRBD1. The germline gives CDR1 SGHRS, CDR2 YFSETQ. The CDR3 sequence is 14 residues long. V was clipped by 4 bases and J by 10 bases; unmatched bases: 12.

This clone was counted a few times. The chain links TRBV14 to TRBJ1-2; D may be TRBD1 (5 bases). CDR1 is SGHDN and CDR2 is FVKESK in the germline V gene. The CDR3 spans 15 residues. V was clipped by 4 bases and J by 4 bases, with 16 bases between them. The CDR3 region has the DNA TGTGCCAGCAGCCTCTTGGCGGGGGGATCCTATGGCTACACCTTC. It translates to CASSLLAGGSYGYTF.

The V gene is TRBV6-5, the J gene TRBJ2-5; weak D call: TRBD2 (7 bases). Looked up from germline, CDR1 is MNHEY and CDR2 is SVGAGI. The CDR3 contains 15 residues. Trimming removed 5 bases at V and 6 bases at J, with 19 bases between. The CDR3, as DNA: TGTGCCAGCAGTCTAACTTGGGGGGGCGCGAAGACCCAGTACTTC. Encoded protein: CASSLTWGGAKTQYF.

The rearrangement links TRBV3-1 (or the pseudogene TRBV3-2) to TRBJ2-1, with 11 positions matching TRBD2. The CDR3 spans 16 residues. The germline gives CDR1 LGHDT, CDR2 YNNKEL (reference sequence). The V segment lost 3 bases and the J segment 9 bases; nucleotides outside the gene matches: 10. CDR3 nucleotides: TGTGCCAGCAGCCATTTCGTAGCGGGGGGGCTAAGTGAGCAGTTCTTC. Translated, it gives CASSHFVAGGLSEQFF.

This chain joins TRBV12-3 or TRBV12-4 and TRBJ1-1; D gene uncertain. There are 13 residues in the CDR3. V gave up 3 bases and J gave up 0 bases, with 5 bases separating them. The chain's CDR3 is CASSFLLNTEAFF. The DNA for the CDR3 is TGTGCCAGCAGTTTTCTGTTGAACACTGAAGCTTTCTTT.

J is TRBJ2-7 and V is TRBV5-1; TRBD1 matches 9 bases. The V gene's germline CDR1 is SGHRS and CDR2 YFSETQ. The V segment lost 5 bases and the J segment 5 bases; nucleotides outside the gene matches: 5. CDR3 length: 13 amino acids. CDR3 nucleotides: TGCGCCAGCAGGATGAACAGGGGGCACGAGCAGTACTTC. This gives the protein CASRMNRGHEQYF.

V gene TRBV3-1 (or the pseudogene TRBV3-2) combines with J gene TRBJ2-2, with D uncertain. Trimming left V 0 bases short and J 4 bases short, with 9 bases between. This CDR3 has 15 residues. Germline V lookup: CDR1 LGHDT, CDR2 YNNKEL (reference sequence). DNA for the CDR3: TGTGCCAGCAGCCAAGATTGGAGAGTCACCGGGGAGCTGTTTTTT. Translation gives CASSQDWRVTGELFF.

This sequence joins TRBV5-1 and TRBJ1-1, with 9 positions matching TRBD1. Germline CDR1 and CDR2: SGHRS and YFSETQ. CDR3 length: 15 residues. V shed 0 bases and J 5 bases; nucleotides not matched to a gene: 5. The CDR3 DNA follows: TGCGCCAGCAGCTTGGAGTACAGGGGGCGGACTGAAGCTTTCTTT. Translation gives CASSLEYRGRTEAFF.

This clone has just a few counts. This rearrangement joins TRBV28 to TRBJ2-1; 8 bases align to TRBD1. Germline V gives CDR1 MDHEN, CDR2 SYDVKM. This CDR3 has 15 amino acids. V shed 1 base and J 12 bases; nucleotides not matched to a gene: 11. CDR3 in DNA: TGTGCCAGCAGTTTATCCGGGACAGGTAAAAGTAGGCAGTTCTTC. Its protein is CASSLSGTGKSRQFF.

In DNA form, the CDR3 reads TGTGCCAGCAGGGTTGGGACAACGAACACCGGGGAGCTGTTTTTT. Amino acid sequence: CASRVGTTNTGELFF. This sequence joins TRBV7-3 and TRBJ2-2, with D perhaps matching TRBD1 (6 bases). The CDR3 covers 15 residues. V lost 6 bases to trimming and J lost 0 bases, with 11 bases between them. The germline CDR1 and CDR2 sequences are SGHTA and FQGTGA. Full variable domain (outside the CDR3, taken from reference TRBV7-3 and TRBJ2-2): GAGVSQTPSNKVTEKGKYVELRCDPISGHTALYWYRQSLGQGPEFLIYFQGTGAADDSGLPNDRFFAVRPEGSVSTLKIQRTERGDSAVYLCASRVGTTNTGELFFGEGSRLTVL.

The V call is TRBV28, the J call TRBJ2-7; TRBD1 aligns across 7 bases. The germline V gene has CDR1 MDHEN and CDR2 SYDVKM. With 6 bases clipped from V and 3 bases from J, the junction kept 5 bases outside the gene matches. The CDR3 contains 13 residues. The CDR3 loop is CASSPGTVYEQYF. DNA for the CDR3: TGTGCCAGCAGCCCCGGGACAGTCTACGAGCAGTACTTC.

CDR3 sequence reads: CAIRAGTGGAGYTF. The DNA for the CDR3 is TGTGCCATCAGAGCCGGGACAGGGGGCGCAGGCTACACCTTC. V and J are TRBV10-3 and TRBJ1-2, with 12 nucleotides matching TRBD1. The CDR3 contains 14 residues. Trimming cost V 6 bases and J 8 bases; bases outside gene matches: 7. Germline values: CDR1 ENHRY, CDR2 SYGVKD.

The chain combines TRBV7-9 with TRBJ1-2; 8 bases are a match to TRBD1. The CDR3 is 13 residues long. Germline V gene sequence: CDR1 SEHNR, CDR2 FQNEAQ (reference sequence). V lost 2 bases, J lost 8 bases, and 4 bases stayed unmatched. The CDR3 sequence: CASSLQGAEGYTF. The DNA of the CDR3 is TGTGCCAGCAGCTTACAGGGGGCCGAGGGCTACACCTTC. Full variable domain (remainder filled in from reference TRBV7-9 and TRBJ1-2): DTGVSQNPRHKITKRGQNVTFRCDPISEHNRLYWYRQTLGQGPEFLTYFQNEAQLEKSRLLSDRFSAERPKGSFSTLEIQRTEQGDSAMYLCASSLQGAEGYTFGSGTRLTVV.

The chain has TRBV30 and TRBJ1-4; TRBD1 is a possible D gene (5 bases). Germline assignment: CDR1 GTSNPN and CDR2 SVGIG (reference sequence). The CDR3 totals 12 residues. Trimming shortened V by 0 bases and J by 10 bases, and 9 bases separated the two germline ends. This chain's CDR3 is CAWSVSGRKLFF. The CDR3 DNA sequence: TGTGCCTGGAGTGTATCAGGGCGAAAACTGTTTTTT.

This chain uses TRBV18 with TRBJ1-5; 10 bases agree with TRBD1. The CDR3 covers 15 residues. V shed 1 base and J 4 bases; nucleotides not matched to a gene: 1. Germline V gene data show CDR1 as KGHSH and CDR2 as LQKENI. CDR3 in amino acids: CASSPQDRGNQPQHF. The CDR3 coding sequence is TGTGCCAGCTCACCACAGGACAGGGGGAATCAGCCCCAGCATTTT.

Written as DNA, the CDR3 is TGTGCCAGCAGCTTGGGGGCGCAGTACTCTGGAAACACCATATATTTT. This encodes CASSLGAQYSGNTIYF. The genes are TRBV5-4 and TRBJ1-3; D gene ambiguous. The germline CDR1 and CDR2 sequences are SGHNT and YYREEE (reference sequence). This CDR3 is built from 16 residues. Trimming took off 0 bases at V and 0 bases at J, with 10 bases between the two ends.

The chain uses TRBV6-5 and TRBJ1-5, with D tentatively TRBD1 (5 bases). Deletions cut 7 bases from V and 7 bases from J, with 20 bases between. This CDR3 contains 15 residues. CDR1 and CDR2 (germline): MNHEY, SVGAGI. CDR3 protein: CASIILWGGGQPQHF. CDR3 DNA sequence: TGTGCCAGCATAATCCTATGGGGGGGAGGACAGCCCCAGCATTTT.

The chain combines TRBV2 with TRBJ2-7; 7 bases agree with TRBD2. The CDR3 runs to 12 residues. V trimming: 10 bases; J trimming: 0 bases; junction bases outside the gene matches: 3. Germline values: CDR1 SNHLY, CDR2 FYNNEI. Here the CDR3 reads CATRGDSYEQYF. The CDR3 DNA reads TGTGCCACCCGGGGGGACTCCTACGAGCAGTACTTC.

The chain's CDR3 is CASSIKTGGATYGYTF. The DNA for the CDR3 is TGTGCCAGTAGTATAAAGACAGGGGGCGCGACCTATGGCTACACCTTC. The rearrangement joins TRBV19 to TRBJ1-2; TRBD1 aligns across 10 bases. Trimming removed 2 bases from V and 4 bases from J; junction bases left unmatched: 7. The CDR3 sequence is 16 residues long. Germline assignment: CDR1 LNHDA and CDR2 SQIVND (reference sequence).

The chain links TRBV6-5 to TRBJ1-5; D unclear. Germline V gene lookup returns CDR1 MNHEY and CDR2 SVGAGI. V dropped 5 bases and J dropped 4 bases, with 12 bases sitting between them. CDR3 length: 14 residues. CDR3: CASSREVANQPQHF. Written as DNA, the CDR3 is TGTGCCAGCAGTCGGGAAGTTGCGAATCAGCCCCAGCATTTT.

This clone was seen a handful of times. This chain links TRBV5-1 with TRBJ2-2; maybe TRBD1 (6 bases). There are 13 residues in the CDR3. V lost 3 bases and J lost 5, with 8 bases in between. Germline CDR1 reads SGHRS; CDR2 reads YFSETQ. The CDR3 loop reads CASSSQGTGELFF. The DNA of the CDR3 is TGCGCCAGCAGCTCACAGGGAACCGGGGAGCTGTTTTTT.

This clone occurred once. The same CDR3 also results from other DNA sequences found in this sample. The rearrangement joins TRBV18 to TRBJ1-5, with D possibly matching TRBD1 (5 bases). V was trimmed by 3 bases and J by 2 bases, leaving 8 bases between them. CDR1 and CDR2 from the germline V gene are KGHSH and LQKENI. The CDR3 loop spans 14 amino acids. The CDR3, as DNA: TGTGCCAGCTCACCGCAGGGCGGCAATCAGCCCCAGCATTTT. This encodes CASSPQGGNQPQHF.

CDR3 in amino acids: CASSPFLLTSGRANNEQFF. CDR3 sequence (DNA): TGTGCCAGCAGCCCGTTCCTACTTACTAGCGGGAGGGCAAACAATGAGCAGTTCTTC. The chain carries TRBV3-1 (or the pseudogene TRBV3-2) and TRBJ2-1; 13 bases are a match to TRBD2. CDR1 is LGHDT, CDR2 YNNKEL, per germline (reference sequence). Trimming removed 4 bases from V and 5 bases from J; junction bases left unmatched: 14. The CDR3 sequence is 19 residues long.

The CDR3 protein is CASSLGLTGWNEQFF. In nucleotides, the CDR3 is TGCGCCAGCAGCTTGGGACTGACCGGATGGAATGAGCAGTTCTTC. The rearrangement joins TRBV5-1 to TRBJ2-1, with D unclear. From germline, CDR1 is SGHRS and CDR2 YFSETQ. The CDR3 loop spans 15 amino acids. Trimming cost V 0 bases and J 7 bases, with 14 bases left between them.